This TCR beta chain was obtained from a study of shared clonotypes between healthy human individuals. CDR3 length: 15 residues. Germline V gene lookup returns CDR1 SGHAT and CDR2 FQNNGV. Trimming pared 6 bases from V and 0 bases from J, leaving 14 bases between. Naive CD8 cells lacked CD45RO, underwent positive selection for CCR7 and left out terminally differentiated effector memory CD45RA+ cells. Regarding this clone: What it binds is unknown.

Generated by immunoSEQ multiplex PCR, the TCRdb table keeps only in-frame clones and is missing some. The sample lists about 2.1 million clones; around 93% were seen once. Study-wide findings and caveats: Apart from blood, nothing was sampled; tissue repertoires likely differ.

The chain is built from TRBV11-2 and TRBJ2-5, with D tentatively TRBD2 (7 bases). Material for sequencing was naive CD8+ T cells from PBMCs. The sequence came from a man between 18 and 35 years old in good health. Some clones in this sample may be carry-over from other donors' samples. Written as DNA, the CDR3 is TGTGCCAGCAGAGGGAGGGACAACAACCAAGAGACCCAGTACTTC. Translation gives CASRGRDNNQETQYF.